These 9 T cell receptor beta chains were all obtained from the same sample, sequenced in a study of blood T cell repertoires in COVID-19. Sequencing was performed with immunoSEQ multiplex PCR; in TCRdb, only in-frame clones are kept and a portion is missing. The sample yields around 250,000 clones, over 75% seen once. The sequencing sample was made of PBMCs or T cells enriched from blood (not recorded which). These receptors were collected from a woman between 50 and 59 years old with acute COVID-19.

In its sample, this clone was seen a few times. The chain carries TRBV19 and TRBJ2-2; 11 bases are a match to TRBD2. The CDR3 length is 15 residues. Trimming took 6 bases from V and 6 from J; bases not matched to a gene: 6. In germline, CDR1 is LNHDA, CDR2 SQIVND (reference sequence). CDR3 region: CASRLAGAYSGELFF. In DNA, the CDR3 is TGTGCCAGTAGACTAGCGGGGGCTTATTCCGGGGAGCTGTTTTTT.

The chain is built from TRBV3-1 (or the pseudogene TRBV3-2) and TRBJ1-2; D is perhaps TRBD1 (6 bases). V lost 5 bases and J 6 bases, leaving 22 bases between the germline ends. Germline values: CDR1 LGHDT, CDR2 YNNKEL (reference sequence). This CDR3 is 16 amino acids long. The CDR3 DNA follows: TGTGCCAGCAGCAGGGGGTCTACCGGGACCCACAATGGCTACACCTTC. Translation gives CASSRGSTGTHNGYTF.

The DNA of the CDR3 is TGTGCCAGCAGCCAAGAAGGGGGCAGGGCTCTGTCTGGGGCCAACGTCCTGACTTTC. Amino acid sequence: CASSQEGGRALSGANVLTF. The chain is built from TRBV4-2 and TRBJ2-6; 7 bases fit TRBD1. The CDR3 extends over 19 amino acids. The junction had 9 bases not matched to a gene; V was cut back by 0 bases and J by 1 base. The germline V gene has CDR1 LGHNA and CDR2 YNFKEQ.

This CDR3 reads CARKGVGLDSPLHF. CDR3 bases: TGTGCCCGGAAGGGGGTCGGCTTGGATTCACCCCTCCACTTT. This rearrangement joins TRBV30 to TRBJ1-6, with a tentative D call TRBD1 (6 bases). CDR1 GTSNPN and CDR2 SVGIG come from the germline V gene (reference sequence). The CDR3 is made up of 14 amino acids. The V and J ends lost 8 bases and 8 bases respectively, with 19 bases between them.

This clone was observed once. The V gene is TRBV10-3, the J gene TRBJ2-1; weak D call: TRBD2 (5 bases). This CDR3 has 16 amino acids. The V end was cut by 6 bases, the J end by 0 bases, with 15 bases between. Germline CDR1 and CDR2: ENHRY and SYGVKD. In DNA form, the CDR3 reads TGTGCCATCAGGGGAGCGGATCAAAGCTCCTACAATGAGCAGTTCTTC. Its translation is CAIRGADQSSYNEQFF.

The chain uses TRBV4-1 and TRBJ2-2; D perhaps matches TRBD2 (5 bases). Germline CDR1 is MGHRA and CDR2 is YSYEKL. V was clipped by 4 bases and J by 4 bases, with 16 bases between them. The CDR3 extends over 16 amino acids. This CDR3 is CASSPASNGGTGELFF. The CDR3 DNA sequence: TGCGCCAGCAGCCCAGCTTCCAATGGAGGCACCGGGGAGCTGTTTTTT.

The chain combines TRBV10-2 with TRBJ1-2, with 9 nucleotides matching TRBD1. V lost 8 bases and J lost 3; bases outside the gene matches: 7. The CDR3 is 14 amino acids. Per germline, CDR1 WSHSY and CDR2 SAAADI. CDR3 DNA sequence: TGCGCCAGCGGAGCTACAGGGGGCGACTATGGCTACACCTTC. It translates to CASGATGGDYGYTF.

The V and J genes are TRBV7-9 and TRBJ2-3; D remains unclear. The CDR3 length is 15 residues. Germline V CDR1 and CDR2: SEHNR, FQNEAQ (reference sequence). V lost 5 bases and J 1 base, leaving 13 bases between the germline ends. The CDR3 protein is CASSPTWSGTDTQYF. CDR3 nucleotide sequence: TGTGCCAGCAGCCCTACCTGGAGTGGCACAGATACGCAGTATTTT.

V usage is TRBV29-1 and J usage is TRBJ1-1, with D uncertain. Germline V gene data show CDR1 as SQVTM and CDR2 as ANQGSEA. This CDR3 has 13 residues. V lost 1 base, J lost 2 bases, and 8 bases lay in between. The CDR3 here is CSVEGVLNTEAFF. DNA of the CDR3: TGCAGCGTTGAAGGTGTTCTCAACACTGAAGCTTTCTTT.